The T cell receptor (beta chain) described here comes from a study of blood T cell repertoires in COVID-19. Across the whole study: The United States, Italy and Spain were the sources of the acute and convalescent COVID-19 samples. T cells, B-cell-depleted T cells, or PBMCs provided the cDNA or gDNA that served as material.

V was clipped by 11 bases and J by 5 bases, with 19 bases between them. This CDR3 is 14 amino acids long. The germline V gene has CDR1 MNHEY and CDR2 SVGAGI. Authors' processing steps: Scientists estimated how many nucleated cells there were by amplifying reference gene primers. The data were produced by immunoSEQ multiplex PCR, yet TCRdb's version contains in-frame clones alone and is incomplete. V and J calls and clone size are copied from that table; D and trimming were computed from the DNA. The table shows around 320,000 clones, with about nine tenths occurring only once. The sample holds one count of this clone. Patients from Seattle were sampled longitudinally, starting during active infection.

The chain links TRBV6-5 to TRBJ1-3; D not certain. The source material was peripheral blood. The source is a woman aged 25 to 45 with COVID-19, enrolled during active disease. The CDR3: CAAAAYLSRNTIYF. The CDR3 DNA reads TGTGCCGCTGCAGCGTACCTTTCTCGAAACACCATATATTTT.